Following are 23 T cell receptor beta chains from one sample sequenced in a study of CD8 T cells in Susac syndrome. An input of roughly 0.5 to 1 ug of RNA was subjected to reverse transcription using random hexamers. In TCRdb, the immunoSEQ multiplex PCR reads were re-called with MiXCR into one record per CDR3 protein. Of about 150,000 distinct CDR3 sequences in the sample, about 91% were seen once. Sequences were obtained from CD4+ T cells from PBMCs. The receptor set was obtained from a human donor in good health.

In its sample, this clonotype was seen once. The CDR3 DNA reads as TGTGCCAGCAGCTTAATGACAGAGGAGACCGGGGAGCTGTTTTTT. Translated: CASSLMTEETGELFF. V gene TRBV7-9 combines with J gene TRBJ2-2, with D tentatively TRBD1 (5 bases). This CDR3 has 15 amino acids. Trimming shortened V by 2 bases and J by 5 bases, and 12 bases separated the two germline ends. From germline, CDR1 is SEHNR and CDR2 FQNEAQ (reference sequence).

This chain connects TRBV7-9 to TRBJ1-4; 9 bases agree with TRBD1. The CDR3 is made up of 14 amino acids. J was trimmed by 8 bases and V by 4 bases; bases with no gene match: 5. Germline V gene lookup returns CDR1 SEHNR and CDR2 FQNEAQ (reference sequence). The CDR3 DNA follows: TGTGCCAGCAGCTCGGACAGGGGCTGGGAAAAACTGTTTTTT. Residues: CASSSDRGWEKLFF. Filled out from reference TRBV7-9 and TRBJ1-4, the complete variable domain reads DTGVSQNPRHKITKRGQNVTFRCDPISEHNRLYWYRQTLGQGPEFLTYFQNEAQLEKSRLLSDRFSAERPKGSFSTLEIQRTEQGDSAMYLCASSSDRGWEKLFFGSGTQLSVL.

The chain carries TRBV20-1 and TRBJ1-4, with TRBD1 matching 9 bases. Germline assignment: CDR1 DFQATT and CDR2 SNEGSKA (reference sequence). The ends lost 2 bases at V and 7 bases at J; junction bases unmatched: 5. The CDR3 consists of 14 residues. CDR3 sequence (DNA): TGCAGTGCTAGATCGGGACAGGGAAGTGAAAAACTGTTTTTT. This translates into CSARSGQGSEKLFF.

This rearrangement joins TRBV18 to TRBJ2-3; D is unclear. Trimming removed 2 bases from V and 2 bases from J, with 14 bases in between. The CDR3 covers 16 residues. The V gene's germline CDR1 is KGHSH and CDR2 LQKENI. CDR3 DNA: TGTGCCAGCTCACCAAGGCCCTACCCCCTCACAGATACGCAGTATTTT. This translates into CASSPRPYPLTDTQYF.

The CDR3 spells CASSYSGGGRVGSPLHF. For the CDR3, the DNA is TGTGCCAGCAGTTACTCTGGAGGGGGCAGGGTAGGTTCACCCCTCCACTTT. The V gene is TRBV6-5, the J gene TRBJ1-6; 7 positions agree with TRBD1. This CDR3 has 17 amino acids. The V gene end was trimmed by 0 bases and the J gene end by 9 bases; junction bases not matched to a gene: 11. The germline gives CDR1 MNHEY, CDR2 SVGAGI.

V and J are TRBV4-3 and TRBJ2-2, with TRBD1 matching 8 bases. The CDR3 contains 16 residues. CDR1 and CDR2 (germline): LGHNA, YSLEER. J lost 6 bases, V lost 1 base, and 7 bases had no gene match. Here the CDR3 reads CASSQVQGARAGELFF. CDR3 DNA sequence: TGCGCCAGCAGCCAAGTTCAGGGGGCGCGAGCCGGGGAGCTGTTTTTT.

This chain connects TRBV19 to TRBJ1-6; D not certain. Germline loops: CDR1 LNHDA, CDR2 SQIVND (reference sequence). Trimming pared 3 bases from V and 9 bases from J, leaving 12 bases between. The CDR3 contains 14 residues. DNA of the CDR3: TGTGCCAGTAGTATTGAGCCGGCCCGTTCACCCCTCCACTTT. Its protein is CASSIEPARSPLHF.

This rearrangement joins TRBV5-1 to TRBJ2-7; TRBD2 matches at 12 bases. CDR1 is SGHRS and CDR2 is YFSETQ in the germline V gene. The CDR3 extends over 16 amino acids. The junction had 3 bases not matched to a gene; V was cut back by 0 bases and J by 2 bases. In DNA form, the CDR3 reads TGCGCCAGCAGCTTGGGGACTAGCGGGAAGCCCTACGAGCAGTACTTC. Protein product: CASSLGTSGKPYEQYF. The entire variable domain, with the rest obtained from reference TRBV5-1 and TRBJ2-7, is as follows: KAGVTQTPRYLIKTRGQQVTLSCSPISGHRSVSWYQQTPGQGLQFLFEYFSETQRNKGNFPGRFSGRQFSNSRSEMNVSTLELGDSALYLCASSLGTSGKPYEQYFGPGTRLTVT.

This clonotype was recorded once. The chain carries TRBV11-2 and TRBJ1-5; D is unresolved. The CDR3 has 15 amino acids. The germline CDR1 and CDR2 sequences are SGHAT and FQNNGV. V was trimmed by 1 base and J by 3 bases, leaving 10 bases between them. Written as DNA, the CDR3 is TGTGCCAGCAGCTTAGGCCAGACTGACAATCAGCCCCAGCATTTT. Its translation: CASSLGQTDNQPQHF.

V usage is TRBV20-1 and J usage is TRBJ2-1, with 13 bases lining up with TRBD2. This CDR3 is built from 14 residues. Trimming at V came to 3 bases and at J to 7 bases, leaving 3 bases not matched to a gene. The germline V gene encodes CDR1 DFQATT and CDR2 SNEGSKA (reference sequence). CDR3 bases: TGCAGTGCTAGCGGACTAGCGGGAGAAAATGAGCAGTTCTTC. This codes for CSASGLAGENEQFF.

The genes are TRBV7-2 and TRBJ1-2; TRBD1 matches 7 bases. V dropped 5 bases and J dropped 4; count of bases not matched to a gene: 10. Germline V CDR1 and CDR2: SGHTA, FQGNSA. The CDR3 is 15 residues long. DNA of the CDR3: TGTGCCAGCAGCCCAGGGGGTTCTACCTTCTATGGCTACACCTTC. Translation gives CASSPGGSTFYGYTF. Full variable domain (remainder filled in from reference TRBV7-2 and TRBJ1-2): GAGVSQSPSNKVTEKGKDVELRCDPISGHTALYWYRQSLGQGLEFLIYFQGNSAPDKSGLPSDRFSAERTGGSVSTLTIQRTQQEDSAVYLCASSPGGSTFYGYTFGSGTRLTVV.

The V call is TRBV9, the J call TRBJ2-1, with 10 bases aligning to TRBD2. The ends lost 0 bases at V and 6 bases at J; junction bases unmatched: 12. There are 18 residues in the CDR3. The germline V gene encodes CDR1 SGDLS and CDR2 YYNGEE. The CDR3 here is CASSVVGSGRTGSNEQFF. CDR3 sequence (DNA): TGTGCCAGCAGCGTAGTGGGTAGCGGGAGGACGGGGAGCAATGAGCAGTTCTTC.

The genes are TRBV7-9 and TRBJ2-1; 13 positions agree with TRBD2. This CDR3 spans 16 amino acids. Germline trimming cut 4 bases from V and 5 bases from J; bases unmatched to any gene: 5. CDR1 and CDR2 (germline): SEHNR, FQNEAQ (reference sequence). CDR3 sequence: CASSSTSGGTDNEQFF. The DNA for the CDR3 is TGTGCCAGCAGCTCGACTAGCGGGGGGACGGACAATGAGCAGTTCTTC.

This sequence joins TRBV12-3 or TRBV12-4 and TRBJ1-2; D gene uncertain. V was shortened by 2 bases and J by 6 bases, with 7 bases between the two germline ends. This CDR3 spans 12 amino acids. The CDR3 nucleotides are TGTGCCAGCAGTTTAATGGGGAATGGCTACACCTTC. This codes for CASSLMGNGYTF.

This rearrangement joins TRBV18 to TRBJ2-3; the D is unclear. CDR1 is KGHSH and CDR2 is LQKENI in the germline V gene. The CDR3 contains 13 residues. Trimming cost V 6 bases and J 3 bases, with 10 bases left between them. DNA for the CDR3: TGTGCCAGCTCTACGGGCACTACAGATACGCAGTATTTT. Its protein product is CASSTGTTDTQYF.

The rearrangement links TRBV29-1 to TRBJ2-7, with D perhaps matching TRBD1 (6 bases). CDR1 SQVTM and CDR2 ANQGSEA come from the germline V gene. The V end was cut by 4 bases, the J end by 4 bases, with 14 bases between. The length of the CDR3 is 13 residues. For the CDR3, the DNA is TGCAGCGTTGCACAGGGCCGTCGGTACGAGCAGTACTTC. Its translation: CSVAQGRRYEQYF.

The chain recombines TRBV6-5 with TRBJ2-7; D ambiguous. The CDR3 spans 14 residues. Looked up from germline, CDR1 is MNHEY and CDR2 is SVGAGI. V gave up 6 bases and J gave up 3 bases, with 15 bases separating them. DNA of the CDR3: TGTGCCAGCAGGATGGCTCCGGCAGGCTACGAGCAGTACTTC. Its translation is CASRMAPAGYEQYF.

V and J are TRBV5-1 and TRBJ2-5, with D possibly matching TRBD2 (5 bases). The CDR3 loop spans 14 amino acids. V lost 6 bases, J lost 5 bases, and 17 bases lay in between. Germline assignment: CDR1 SGHRS and CDR2 YFSETQ. CDR3 bases: TGCGCCAGCAAGATCGGGCCCCCGGGGGAGACCCAGTACTTC. This gives the protein CASKIGPPGETQYF.

The chain recombines TRBV7-8 with TRBJ2-2, with D possibly matching TRBD1 (5 bases). CDR3 length: 16 amino acids. V dropped 5 bases and J dropped 0 bases, with 13 bases sitting between them. The germline gives CDR1 SGHVS, CDR2 FQNEAQ. The CDR3 spells CASSRAEGANTGELFF. The CDR3 DNA reads as TGTGCCAGCAGCCGGGCGGAAGGGGCGAACACCGGGGAGCTGTTTTTT.

This chain connects TRBV7-2 to TRBJ2-2; tentative D call: TRBD1 (6 bases). The CDR3 is made up of 15 amino acids. Germline loops: CDR1 SGHTA, CDR2 FQGNSA. Trimming took 0 bases from V and 4 from J, leaving 9 bases between them. CDR3: CASSLAGAGTGELFF. In nucleotides, the CDR3 is TGTGCCAGCAGCTTAGCGGGGGCAGGCACCGGGGAGCTGTTTTTT.

This clonotype was seen once. The V call is TRBV19, the J call TRBJ2-7, with D possibly being TRBD1 or TRBD2 (6 bases each). Per germline, CDR1 LNHDA and CDR2 SQIVND (reference sequence). V was clipped by 8 bases and J by 2 bases, with 13 bases between them. CDR3 length: 13 residues. CDR3 loop: CASVDRTTYEQYF. CDR3 nucleotide sequence: TGTGCCAGTGTTGACAGGACTACCTACGAGCAGTACTTC.

The chain is built from TRBV5-1 and TRBJ1-2; D ambiguous. CDR3 length: 15 amino acids. The ends were cut back, 4 bases at V and 2 bases at J, with 15 bases in the middle. Germline values: CDR1 SGHRS, CDR2 YFSETQ. DNA for the CDR3: TGCGCCAGCAGCCTGCGGGATGCGGACAACTATGGCTACACCTTC. As protein: CASSLRDADNYGYTF.

The genes are TRBV7-9 and TRBJ2-6; 8 bases are a match to TRBD1. V gave up 6 bases and J gave up 7 bases; unmatched junction bases: 11. This CDR3 region has 16 residues. Germline values: CDR1 SEHNR, CDR2 FQNEAQ (reference sequence). The CDR3 here is CASRTIPGQAANVLTF. CDR3 nucleotide sequence: TGTGCCAGCAGAACAATTCCGGGACAGGCCGCCAACGTCCTGACTTTC.